The source of this T cell receptor (beta chain) is a study of cytomegalovirus exposure and HLA in healthy donors. Overall study results and limits: Whilst most TCR sequences proved rare, a subset of public TCRs occurred across many donors.

Primers for the PCR totalled 60 Vbeta and 13 Jbeta. TCRdb keeps only in-frame clones here, not all; method: immunoSEQ multiplex PCR. Here the sample spans 160,000 or so clones, around 79% being singletons. Germline-derived CDR1 and CDR2 are SGHRS and YFSETQ. Trimming took off 0 bases at V and 0 bases at J, with 7 bases between the two ends. This CDR3 has 15 residues. In the case of this clone: Its target is unknown.

The receptor comes from a woman aged 45-60 years in good health and CMV-seronegative. The source material was PBMCs. This chain uses TRBV5-1 with TRBJ1-3, with no clear D. The CDR3 here is CASSLASGSGNTIYF. DNA of the CDR3: TGCGCCAGCAGCTTGGCCTCGGGCTCTGGAAACACCATATATTTT.